A selection of T cell receptor beta chains follows, all from one sample in a study of T-cell reconstitution after alpha-beta-depleted transplantation in children. TCRdb reanalysed the PCR reads using MiXCR and keeps one entry per CDR3 protein. The sample carries about 610,000 distinct CDR3 sequences, 20% to 30% recorded once. The sample was PBMCs, taken before TCRalphabeta/CD19-depleted stem cell transplant. The source of these receptors is a boy under two years old with Wiskott-Aldrich syndrome, due to receive a stem cell transplant. CDR3s include the opening cysteine and the closing phenylalanine or tryptophan. Each record gives: J gene, V gene, clone size, D gene, CDR3 DNA, CDR3 protein. A D gene is named only where the DNA matches it firmly. The size of a clone is reported for some rows only, either as once, few or many, or as a class for expanded clones.

TRBJ1-2,TRBV20-1,.,TRBD1,TGCAGTGTTAGAGGACAGGCTAACTATGGCTACACCTTC,CSVRGQANYGYTF
TRBJ1-5,TRBV4-1,.,.,TGCGCCAGCAGCCAAGAACCAGGGAGAGCTAATAGCAATCAGCCCCAGCATTTT,CASSQEPGRANSNQPQHF
TRBJ1-1,TRBV30,.,TRBD1,TGTGCCTGGAGTGCACACAGGGGGAGACGGACTGAAGCTTTCTTT,CAWSAHRGRRTEAFF
TRBJ1-5,TRBV30,.,.,TGTGCCTGGAGTGTCTCCGTCAATCAGCCCCAGCATTTT,CAWSVSVNQPQHF
TRBJ2-3,TRBV7-2,.,TRBD2,TGTGCCAGCAGCCGCACTAGCGGGAGGTATAGCACAGATACGCAGTATTTT,CASSRTSGRYSTDTQYF
TRBJ2-1,TRBV27,few,TRBD2,TGTGCCAGCAGTGACCGACTAGCGGGAGGGCCCGGAGAGCAGTTCTTC,CASSDRLAGGPGEQFF
TRBJ2-1,TRBV27,few,.,TGTGCCAGCAGTCTCCGGATAGCCCCTTCCGCTGAGCAGTTCTTC,CASSLRIAPSAEQFF
TRBJ2-1,TRBV5-1,.,TRBD1,TGCGCCAGCAGCTTGGGACAGGGATGGAATGAGCAGTTCTTC,CASSLGQGWNEQFF
TRBJ1-2,TRBV29-1,few,.,TGCAGCGTTACTACAGGGATAGATGGCTACACCTTC,CSVTTGIDGYTF
TRBJ1-1,TRBV5-1,.,.,TGCGCCAGCAGTCAGTTCTTGGGGCCGGGCACTGAAGCTTTCTTT,CASSQFLGPGTEAFF
TRBJ1-1,TRBV10-3,few,.,TGTGCCATCAGTGAGTCAGTGAACACTGAAGCTTTCTTT,CAISESVNTEAFF
TRBJ2-7,TRBV7-3,few,.,TGTGCCAGCGGGGAGTCCGCCTCCACTAAGCAGTACTTC,CASGESASTKQYF
TRBJ2-2,TRBV11-2,.,TRBD2,TGTGCCAGCAGCCCAACGCTTCGGGAGGGCCAAACCGGGGAGCTGTTTTTT,CASSPTLREGQTGELFF
TRBJ1-2,TRBV5-1,.,.,TGCGCCAGCAGCCCAACCACATCCTCAGGTTATGGCTACACCTTC,CASSPTTSSGYGYTF
TRBJ2-7,TRBV20-1,.,.,TGCAGTGCTCGACCTGGTGCCTACGAGCAGTACTTC,CSARPGAYEQYF
TRBJ2-3,TRBV11-2,.,TRBD1,TGTGCCAGCAGCTTAACAGGGGCGACAGATACGCAGTATTTT,CASSLTGATDTQYF
TRBJ1-1,TRBV27,few,.,TGTGCCAGCGATGCGGGCGGAAAGATGAACACTGAAGCTTTTTTT,CASDAGGKMNTEAFF
TRBJ2-7,TRBV29-1,.,TRBD1,TGCAGCGTGCGTCAGGGGGTCTACGAGCAGTACTTC,CSVRQGVYEQYF
TRBJ2-1,TRBV7-2,.,.,TGTGCCAGCAGCTTAGGGAATGAGCAGTTC,CASSLGNEQF
TRBJ2-5,TRBV20-1,few,TRBD2,TGCAGTGCTAGTAGGACTAGCGGGCGGCAGGAGACCCAGTACTTC,CSASRTSGRQETQYF
TRBJ2-2,TRBV7-2,.,.,TGTGCCAGCAGCTTCCGATACACCGGGGAGCTGTTTTTT,CASSFRYTGELFF
TRBJ1-2,TRBV10-3,.,.,TGTGCCATCAGTGAGTCGGGTAGAGTCCTCAATGGCTACACCTTC,CAISESGRVLNGYTF
TRBJ1-4,TRBV5-1,.,.,TGCGCCAGCAGCTTCGCAGGTTTCACGACTAATGAAAAACTGTTTTTT,CASSFAGFTTNEKLFF
TRBJ2-1,TRBV27,few,TRBD1,TGTGCCAGCAGTTCAACCGGGACAGGGTCCTACAATGAGCAGTTCTTC,CASSSTGTGSYNEQFF
TRBJ2-4,TRBV7-2,.,TRBD2,TGTGCCAGCAGCTTACGCACTAGCGAGCTAGCCAAAAACATTCAGTACTTC,CASSLRTSELAKNIQYF
TRBJ1-1,TRBV20-1,.,.,TGCAGTGCTAGGATTTGGGAGTACACTGAAGCTTTCTTT,CSARIWEYTEAFF
TRBJ1-4,TRBV10-3,few,TRBD1,TGTGCCATCAGTGAAGGGGGACAGCCTAATGAAAAACTGTTTTTT,CAISEGGQPNEKLFF
TRBJ2-7,TRBV3-1,.,.,TGTGCCAGCAGCCAAGTTTCCGGTCGCGAGCAGTACTTC,CASSQVSGREQYF
TRBJ2-5,TRBV11-2,.,TRBD2,TGTGCCAGCAGTTTCCCTTGGCGGGAGGGTGAGACCCAGTACTTC,CASSFPWREGETQYF
TRBJ2-1,TRBV20-1,.,TRBD2,TGCAGTGCTAGAGATCTTAGGGGAGGGCCGCGTGAGCAGTTCTTC,CSARDLRGGPREQFF
TRBJ2-3,TRBV5-1,.,TRBD2,TGCGCCAGCAGCTTGAGGACTAGCGGTAACACAGATACGCAGTATTTT,CASSLRTSGNTDTQYF
TRBJ2-4,TRBV6-2/TRBV6-3,.,TRBD1,TGTGCCAGCAGCCCAGGGGGCCTTAACCCAATAGCCAAAAACATTCAGTACTTC,CASSPGGLNPIAKNIQYF
TRBJ2-7,TRBV10-3,.,TRBD2,TGTGCCATCAGTACAAGGACTAGCGGGAGCTCCTACGAGCAGTACTTC,CAISTRTSGSSYEQYF
TRBJ2-1,TRBV5-6,.,.,TGTGCCAGCAGCTTGAGCCGAGAGCAGTTCTTC,CASSLSREQFF
TRBJ1-2,TRBV12-3/TRBV12-4,.,.,TGTGCCAGCAGTTTTGGGGTTAGTAACTATGGCTACACCTTC,CASSFGVSNYGYTF
TRBJ1-5,TRBV20-1,many,.,TGCAGTGCTAGTCCCGCTCTTAGCAATCAGCCCCAGCATTTT,CSASPALSNQPQHF
TRBJ2-1,TRBV5-1,.,TRBD2,TGCGCCAGCAGGCCCGGGACTAGCGGGGCTAATGAGCAGTTCTTC,CASRPGTSGANEQFF
TRBJ2-7,TRBV5-1,few,.,TGCGCCAGCAGCTTGGAACAGGGCCCTATTTACGAGCAGTACTTC,CASSLEQGPIYEQYF
TRBJ2-7,TRBV7-8,few,.,TGTGCCAGCAGCTTAGTAGGGAGCCGATCCTACGAGCAGTACTTC,CASSLVGSRSYEQYF
TRBJ1-4,TRBV20-1,.,TRBD1,TGCAGTGCTAGGGGACAGGGTTTTGAAAAACTGTTTTTT,CSARGQGFEKLFF
TRBJ2-3,TRBV7-6,.,.,TGTGCCAGCAGCTTAGCTTCCGACCGTGGGAGCACAGATACGCAGTATTTT,CASSLASDRGSTDTQYF
TRBJ2-2,TRBV7-2,.,TRBD2,TGTGCCAGCAGCCCCCGACTAGCGGCGAACACCGGGGAGCTGTTTTTT,CASSPRLAANTGELFF
TRBJ2-1,TRBV12-3/TRBV12-4,once,TRBD2,TGTGCCAGCAGTTTAGTCCTAGCGGGAGTATCGGATGAGCAGTTCTTC,CASSLVLAGVSDEQFF
TRBJ1-1,TRBV5-1,.,TRBD1,TGCGCCAGCAGCTTTGGACAGGGGTATTTAGGGACTGAAGCTTTCTTT,CASSFGQGYLGTEAFF
TRBJ2-4,TRBV12-3/TRBV12-4,.,TRBD2,TGTGCCAGCAGCCCCGGACTAGCGGGAGGGCCGGGCATTCAGTACTTC,CASSPGLAGGPGIQYF